The 26 T cell receptor beta chains presented below share a single source sample, sequenced in a study of identical twins. One entry per CDR3 protein results from TCRdb running MiXCR on the 5' RACE reads. The sample records hundreds of thousands of distinct CDR3 sequences, 6.1% being singletons. Sequencing input: naive T cells sorted from blood. Receptors were obtained from a man aged 18 to 30 in good health.

As DNA, the CDR3 is TGTGCCAGCTCACCCGGGGCGTTTGTGGCCGGGGAGCTGTTTTTT. It codes for CASSPGAFVAGELFF. The chain has TRBV7-2 and TRBJ2-2; D is possibly TRBD1 or TRBD2 (5 bases each). V was cut by 8 bases and J by 6 bases, with 19 bases left in between. This CDR3 contains 15 residues. CDR1 is SGHTA and CDR2 is FQGNSA in the germline V gene.

This clonotype was picked up a small number of times. The rearrangement joins TRBV18 to TRBJ1-1; D not certain. CDR1 and CDR2 from the germline V gene are KGHSH and LQKENI. This CDR3 spans 15 amino acids. V gave up 3 bases and J gave up 4 bases, with 15 bases separating them. The CDR3 region is CASSPEVRSFTEAFF. The CDR3 DNA reads TGTGCCAGCTCACCGGAAGTCAGATCCTTCACTGAAGCTTTCTTT.

This clonotype was observed many times. The CDR3 region has the DNA TGTGCCAGCAGTTCCCGGACATTTGGGGTTCAGCCCCAGCATTTT. Amino acid sequence: CASSSRTFGVQPQHF. The chain couples TRBV12-3 or TRBV12-4 to TRBJ1-5; D is perhaps TRBD1 (5 bases). V gave up 4 bases and J gave up 6 bases, with 16 bases separating them. The CDR3 consists of 15 residues.

This clonotype was recorded many times. The chain is built from TRBV30 and TRBJ1-3; no definite D call. CDR1 and CDR2 from the germline V gene are GTSNPN and SVGIG (reference sequence). This CDR3 comprises 15 residues. V was clipped by 2 bases and J by 0 bases, with 11 bases between them. For the CDR3, the DNA is TGTGCCTGGAGTACGGGCAGACTCTCTGGAAACACCATATATTTT. This encodes CAWSTGRLSGNTIYF.

The CDR3 is CASSLWHTYEQYF. CDR3 coding DNA: TGTGCCAGCAGTTTATGGCACACGTACGAGCAGTACTTC. The chain uses TRBV28 and TRBJ2-7; unclear D gene. The CDR3 is made up of 13 amino acids. The germline V and J ends were trimmed by 0 bases and 4 bases, with 7 bases remaining between them. CDR1 MDHEN and CDR2 SYDVKM come from the germline V gene.

The rearrangement uses TRBV27 and TRBJ2-1, with TRBD2 matching 16 bases. The CDR3 covers 18 residues. Germline V lookup: CDR1 MNHEY, CDR2 SMNVEV (reference sequence). J was trimmed by 9 bases and V by 5 bases; bases with no gene match: 13. Here the CDR3 DNA reads TGTGCCAGCAGTCGGTCCGGGACTAGCGGGAGGGCCAATCGTGAGCAGTTCTTC. The encoded protein is CASSRSGTSGRANREQFF.

The chain uses TRBV20-1 and TRBJ2-1; TRBD2 agrees at 7 bases. With V trimmed by 1 base and J by 7 bases, 10 bases remained unmatched. The CDR3 is 15 amino acids. Germline V gene lookup returns CDR1 DFQATT and CDR2 SNEGSKA (reference sequence). In DNA form, the CDR3 reads TGCAGTGCTAGAGGGAAGGCGGGAGCTCTGAATGAGCAGTTCTTC. The encoded protein is CSARGKAGALNEQFF.

This clonotype was seen many times. V is TRBV12-3 or TRBV12-4 and J is TRBJ2-1; either TRBD1 or TRBD2 may supply D (5 bases each). V was clipped by 6 bases and J by 4 bases, with 16 bases between them. The CDR3 runs to 15 residues. The CDR3 DNA is TGTGCCAGCAGCGGCTCGGGGCGTCGATACAATGAGCAGTTCTTC. It translates to CASSGSGRRYNEQFF.

This clonotype occurred many times. V gene TRBV7-9 combines with J gene TRBJ2-3; D uncertain. The germline V and J ends were trimmed by 4 bases and 6 bases, with 8 bases remaining between them. This CDR3 comprises 12 residues. The germline V gene encodes CDR1 SEHNR and CDR2 FQNEAQ (reference sequence). CDR3 in DNA: TGTGCCAGCAGCTACGGTCGTGATACGCAGTATTTT. As protein: CASSYGRDTQYF.

Note on this clonotype: Sequence at one end of the junction differs from germline and may be a read error. The rearrangement links TRBV5-1 to TRBJ2-1; D not certain. CDR3 size: 9 residues. The germline gives CDR1 SGHRS, CDR2 YFSETQ. The CDR3 protein is CASSWPLVF. In DNA, the CDR3 is TGCGCCAGCAGCTGGCCCCTGGTCTTC.

This clonotype occurred many times. The V gene is TRBV13, the J gene TRBJ2-7; no firm D call. The CDR3 is made up of 12 amino acids. The germline V gene has CDR1 PRHDT and CDR2 FYEKMQ (reference sequence). The V end was cut by 5 bases, the J end by 4 bases, with 9 bases between. In DNA, the CDR3 is TGTGCCAGCAGCCTGCTGGGGTACGAGCAGTACGTC. Translation: CASSLLGYEQYV.

This clonotype was seen only a few times. This chain uses TRBV3-1 with TRBJ2-7; D may match TRBD1 or TRBD2 (5 bases each). CDR1 is LGHDT, CDR2 YNNKEL, per germline (reference sequence). This CDR3 has 12 amino acids. Trimming shortened V by 3 bases and J by 6 bases, and 9 bases separated the two germline ends. The CDR3 loop is CASSHEGSEQYF. CDR3 DNA: TGTGCCAGCAGCCACGAGGGGAGCGAGCAGTACTTC.

V and J are TRBV5-1 and TRBJ2-3; D gene ambiguous. Trimming shortened V by 0 bases and J by 4 bases, and 15 bases separated the two germline ends. This CDR3 region has 16 residues. CDR1 and CDR2 (germline): SGHRS, YFSETQ. The CDR3 nucleotides are TGCGCCAGCAGCTTGGAGATCAGCCCAGTGGCAGATACGCAGTATTTT. As protein: CASSLEISPVADTQYF.

This clonotype was counted between two and nine times. The chain has TRBV20-1 and TRBJ2-7; no firm D call. Germline V CDR1 and CDR2: DFQATT, SNEGSKA (reference sequence). Trimming left V 3 bases short and J 3 bases short, with 9 bases between. This CDR3 comprises 12 residues. As DNA, the CDR3 is TGCAGTGCTAGGGGCCTACTCTACGAGCAGTACGTC. Protein: CSARGLLYEQYV.

This clonotype was seen repeatedly, ten times or more. This chain uses TRBV9 with TRBJ2-1; no definite D call. The CDR3 consists of 13 residues. Germline loops: CDR1 SGDLS, CDR2 YYNGEE. V gave up 0 bases and J gave up 11 bases, with 12 bases separating them. The CDR3 nucleotides read TGTGCCAGCAGCGTAGAAGGTTCCGTGAAGCAGTTCTTC. The encoded protein is CASSVEGSVKQFF.

In its sample, this clonotype was seen many times. The chain has TRBV29-1 and TRBJ1-4, with D perhaps matching TRBD1 (5 bases). In germline, CDR1 is SQVTM, CDR2 ANQGSEA. The germline V and J ends were trimmed by 8 bases and 8 bases, with 24 bases remaining between them. The CDR3 has 15 amino acids. This chain's CDR3 is CSHRARGECVEKLFF. For the CDR3, the DNA is TGCAGCCACCGCGCTCGGGGGGAGTGCGTAGAAAAACTGTTTTTT.

Many counts were recorded for this clonotype. V gene TRBV12-3 or TRBV12-4 combines with J gene TRBJ1-1; D not certain. V was cut by 7 bases and J by 0 bases, with 9 bases left in between. The CDR3 spans 13 residues. The CDR3 nucleotides are TGTGCCAGCATGGGGTCTCTGAACACTGAAGCTTTCTTT. This codes for CASMGSLNTEAFF.

This clonotype showed up many times. The gene calls are TRBV4-3 and TRBJ2-1; possibly TRBD1 for D (6 bases). The CDR3 has 17 residues. In germline, CDR1 is LGHNA, CDR2 YSLEER. V was clipped by 2 bases and J by 7 bases, with 21 bases between them. CDR3 sequence reads: CASSQRFDRTSGNEQFF. The CDR3 bases are TGCGCCAGCAGCCAACGGTTTGACAGGACCTCTGGTAATGAGCAGTTCTTC.

This clonotype showed up just a few times. The chain couples TRBV5-1 to TRBJ2-2, with D possibly TRBD2 on 6 matching bases. The length of the CDR3 is 16 residues. V shed 0 bases and J shed 4 bases, with 13 bases lying between them. Germline CDR1 is SGHRS and CDR2 is YFSETQ. The CDR3 nucleotides read TGCGCCAGCAGCTTGGATAGCGGACGGGGCACCGGGGAGCTGTTTTTT. It translates to CASSLDSGRGTGELFF.

This clonotype was seen many times. This chain links TRBV20-1 with TRBJ2-5; D is perhaps TRBD2 (5 bases). In germline, CDR1 is DFQATT, CDR2 SNEGSKA (reference sequence). Trimming shortened V by 5 bases and J by 3 bases, and 16 bases separated the two germline ends. The CDR3 spans 14 residues. The CDR3 loop is CSAPIGQREETQYF. The CDR3, as DNA: TGCAGTGCTCCTATTGGGCAGAGGGAAGAGACCCAGTACTTC.

The chain couples TRBV5-6 to TRBJ2-7; TRBD2 is a possible D gene (7 bases). The CDR3 sequence is 15 residues long. Per the germline V gene, CDR1 is SGHDT and CDR2 is YYEEEE. The V end lost 0 bases, the J end lost 3 bases, and 13 bases lay between the germline ends. The DNA of the CDR3 is TGTGCCAGCAGCTTGGCCGCGGGGGCCCACTACGAGCAGTACGTC. It codes for CASSLAAGAHYEQYV.

The chain links TRBV7-6 to TRBJ1-1; D perhaps matches TRBD1 (5 bases). Germline lookup yields CDR1 SGHVS and CDR2 FNYEAQ. This CDR3 has 14 residues. V was clipped by 1 base and J by 7 bases, with 13 bases between them. Here the CDR3 DNA reads TGTGCCAGCAGCTTAGTAGGAACGGGGCATGAAGCTTTCTTT. It specifies CASSLVGTGHEAFF.

This clonotype was counted at least ten times. The rearrangement joins TRBV5-1 to TRBJ1-6; 7 nucleotides match TRBD1. This CDR3 is built from 15 residues. After removal of 3 bases from V and 6 bases from J, the junction contained 6 bases not matched to a gene. Germline V gene sequence: CDR1 SGHRS, CDR2 YFSETQ. The CDR3 sequence is CASSSDRKANSPLHF. CDR3 nucleotide sequence: TGCGCCAGCAGCTCGGACAGGAAGGCTAATTCACCCCTCCACTTT.

This clonotype was seen many times. The rearrangement joins TRBV5-1 to TRBJ1-1; D gene uncertain. The CDR3 is 15 amino acids. Germline V gives CDR1 SGHRS, CDR2 YFSETQ. Trimming cost V 2 bases and J 0 bases, with 11 bases left between them. The DNA for the CDR3 is TGCGCCAGCAGCTTATCAGAGAGCATGAACACTGAAGCTTTCTTT. This gives the protein CASSLSESMNTEAFF.

This clonotype has at least ten counts. This rearrangement joins TRBV12-3 or TRBV12-4 to TRBJ1-4, with 9 bases aligning to TRBD1. The CDR3 runs 15 residues. V was clipped by 5 bases and J by 8 bases; unmatched bases: 9. CDR3 coding DNA: TGTGCCAGCAGTGCATACCGGGACAGGGACGAAAAACTGTTTTTT. Translation gives CASSAYRDRDEKLFF.

The chain has TRBV5-1 and TRBJ2-7; 7 bases are a match to TRBD1. The CDR3 runs to 15 residues. Germline-derived CDR1 and CDR2 are SGHRS and YFSETQ. V lost 4 bases to trimming and J lost 0 bases; unmatched junction nucleotides: 7. Written as DNA, the CDR3 is TGCGCCAGCAGCCCGCGGACAGGAGCCTCCTACGAGCAGTACTTC. Its translation is CASSPRTGASYEQYF.